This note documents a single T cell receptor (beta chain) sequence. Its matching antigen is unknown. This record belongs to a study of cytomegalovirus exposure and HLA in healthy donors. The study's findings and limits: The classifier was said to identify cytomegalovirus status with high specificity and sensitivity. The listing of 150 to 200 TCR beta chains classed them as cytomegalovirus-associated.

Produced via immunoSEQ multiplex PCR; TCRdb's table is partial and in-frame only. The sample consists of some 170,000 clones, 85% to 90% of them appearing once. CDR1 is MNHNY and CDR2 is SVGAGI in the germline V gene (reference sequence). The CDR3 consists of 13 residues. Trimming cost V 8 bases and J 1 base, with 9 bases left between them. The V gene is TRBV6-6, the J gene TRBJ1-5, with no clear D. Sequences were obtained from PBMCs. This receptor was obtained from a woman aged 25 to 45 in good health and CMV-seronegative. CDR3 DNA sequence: TGTGCCAGCTACGCAGGAAGCAATCAGCCCCAGCATTTT. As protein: CASYAGSNQPQHF.